The clone carrying this TCR beta chain was recorded only once. Its target is unknown. Per germline, CDR1 LNHNV and CDR2 YYDKDF (reference sequence). The V and J ends lost 0 bases and 1 base respectively, with 7 bases between them. The CDR3 sequence is 15 residues long. These data are taken from a study of cytomegalovirus exposure and HLA in healthy donors. Whole-study context: As released early, the data held roughly 85 million unique TCRs from HLA-typed donors. Study-level findings and limits: For presence/absence analyses, sequencing depth was assumed to be roughly uniform across donors. About 180 TCR beta chains were listed as cytomegalovirus-associated. Common viral pathogens (according to a later analysis) appeared linked to several of the most significant clusters.

PCR used 60 Vbeta primers and 13 Jbeta primers. The table came from immunoSEQ multiplex PCR; TCRdb's copy has only in-frame clones and leaves some out. The sample lists roughly 170,000 clones; over 60% were seen once. Material for sequencing was PBMCs. The clonotype was recovered from a female donor in good health and CMV-seronegative. This chain connects TRBV15 to TRBJ2-1; no reliable D call. CDR3 DNA sequence: TGTGCCACCAGCAGAGATCCCAGGTCCTACAATGAGCAGTTCTTC. This translates into CATSRDPRSYNEQFF.